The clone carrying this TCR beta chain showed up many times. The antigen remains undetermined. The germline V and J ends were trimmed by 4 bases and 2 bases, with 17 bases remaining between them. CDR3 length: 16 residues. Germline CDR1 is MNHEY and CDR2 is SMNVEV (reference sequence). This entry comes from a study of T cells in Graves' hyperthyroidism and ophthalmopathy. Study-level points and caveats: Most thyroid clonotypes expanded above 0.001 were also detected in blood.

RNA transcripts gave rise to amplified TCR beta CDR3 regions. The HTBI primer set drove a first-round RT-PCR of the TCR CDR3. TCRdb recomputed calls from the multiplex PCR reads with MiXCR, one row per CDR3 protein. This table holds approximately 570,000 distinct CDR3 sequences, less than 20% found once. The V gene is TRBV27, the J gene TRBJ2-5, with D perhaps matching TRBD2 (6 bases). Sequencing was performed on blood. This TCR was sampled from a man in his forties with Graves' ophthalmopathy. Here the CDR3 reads CASSSREGLPQETQYF. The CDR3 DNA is TGTGCCAGCAGTTCCCGAGAGGGACTGCCTCAAGAGACCCAGTACTTC.